The rows below give T cell receptor beta chains drawn from one sample of a study of radiotherapy plus CTLA-4 blockade in lung cancer. Profiling relied on immunoSEQ multiplex PCR, and the TCRdb table lists in-frame clones only, not all of them. The sample carries more than 100,000 clones, 85% to 90% recorded once. Here the sequenced sample was peripheral blood, taken from a patient treated with radiotherapy plus ipilimumab. These receptors were taken from a human donor with non-small cell lung cancer that progressed on radiotherapy plus ipilimumab. CDR3s include the opening cysteine and the closing phenylalanine or tryptophan. Fields, in order: V gene, J gene, D gene, clone size, CDR3 protein, CDR3 DNA. D genes are given only for firm matches. Clone sizes are given selectively: once, few, many, or a class where the clone is expanded.

V: TRBV2; J: TRBJ2-3; D: NA; size: NA; CDR3: CASSEDGGVDTQYF; DNA: TGTGCCAGCAGTGAAGACGGAGGCGTGGATACGCAGTATTTT
V: TRBV4-2; J: TRBJ2-7; D: TRBD1; size: NA; CDR3: CASRQVGQTYEQYF; DNA: TGTGCCAGCAGGCAAGTGGGACAGACCTACGAGCAGTACTTC
V: TRBV4-2; J: TRBJ2-1; D: TRBD2; size: NA; CDR3: CASSPIPGLAGGSEQFF; DNA: TGTGCCAGCAGCCCAATACCGGGACTAGCGGGAGGTAGTGAGCAGTTCTTC
V: TRBV4-1; J: TRBJ2-1; D: NA; size: once; CDR3: CASSQVSVGGYDEQFF; DNA: TGCGCCAGCAGCCAAGTGTCCGTAGGCGGATACGATGAGCAGTTCTTC
V: TRBV9; J: TRBJ2-4; D: NA; size: NA; CDR3: CASSGSLAKNIQYF; DNA: TGTGCCAGCAGCGGTAGTCTCGCCAAAAACATTCAGTACTTC
V: TRBV11-2; J: TRBJ1-5; D: TRBD1; size: once; CDR3: CASSLVRTGQSQPQHF; DNA: TGTGCCAGCAGCTTAGTCCGGACAGGGCAGAGTCAGCCCCAGCATTTT
V: TRBV5-1; J: TRBJ1-5; D: NA; size: NA; CDR3: CASSLGGAGQPQHF; DNA: TGCGCCAGCAGCTTGGGCGGGGCGGGTCAGCCCCAGCATTTT
V: TRBV19; J: TRBJ1-3; D: NA; size: NA; CDR3: CASRKIRRGTFGNTIYF; DNA: TGTGCCAGTAGAAAAATACGACGGGGAACCTTTGGAAACACCATATATTTT
V: TRBV2; J: TRBJ2-5; D: NA; size: NA; CDR3: CASRERGVQETQYF; DNA: TGTGCCAGCAGGGAGAGGGGAGTGCAAGAGACCCAGTACTTC
V: TRBV2; J: TRBJ2-7; D: NA; size: NA; CDR3: CASSPGQGGSYEQYF; DNA: TGTGCCAGCAGTCCCGGACAGGGAGGGTCCTACGAGCAGTACTTC
V: TRBV6-6; J: TRBJ2-2; D: NA; size: NA; CDR3: CASALTTSSGELFF; DNA: TGTGCCAGCGCGCTTACAACGAGCTCCGGGGAGCTGTTTTTT
V: TRBV7-9; J: TRBJ2-3; D: NA; size: NA; CDR3: CASSLEKTDTQYF; DNA: TGTGCCAGCAGCTTAGAGAAAACAGATACGCAGTATTTT
V: TRBV7-6; J: TRBJ1-1; D: NA; size: NA; CDR3: CASSQQENTEAFF; DNA: TGTGCCAGCAGCCAACAGGAGAACACTGAAGCTTTCTTT
V: TRBV7-3; J: TRBJ1-4; D: NA; size: NA; CDR3: CASTHPGNSPNEKLFF; DNA: TGTGCCAGCACCCATCCGGGGAACTCCCCTAATGAAAAACTGTTTTTT
V: TRBV7-9; J: TRBJ2-3; D: TRBD2; size: NA; CDR3: CASSLELAGGNTQYF; DNA: TGTGCCAGCAGCTTAGAGCTAGCGGGAGGGAATACGCAGTATTTT
V: TRBV2; J: TRBJ1-2; D: NA; size: NA; CDR3: CASTFTGNRGYTF; DNA: TGTGCCAGCACCTTCACAGGGAATCGTGGCTACACCTTC
V: TRBV7-9; J: TRBJ1-2; D: NA; size: NA; CDR3: CASSQVPESSYTF; DNA: TGTGCCAGCAGCCAGGTGCCAGAGAGCTCCTACACCTTC
V: TRBV27; J: TRBJ2-1; D: NA; size: NA; CDR3: CASSLSTAANEQFF; DNA: TGTGCCAGCAGTTTATCGACCGCGGCCAATGAGCAGTTCTTC
V: TRBV10-1; J: TRBJ2-3; D: NA; size: NA; CDR3: CASSERFPTDTQYF; DNA: TGCGCCAGCAGTGAAAGATTTCCGACAGATACGCAGTATTTT
V: TRBV19; J: TRBJ1-1; D: TRBD1; size: NA; CDR3: CASRETGTGGSMAFF; DNA: TGTGCCAGTAGGGAGACCGGGACAGGGGGTTCGATGGCTTTCTTT
V: TRBV7-6; J: TRBJ2-6; D: NA; size: NA; CDR3: CASSTWKGRAGANVLTF; DNA: TGTGCCAGCAGCACGTGGAAGGGAAGGGCTGGGGCCAACGTCCTGACTTTC
V: TRBV7-2; J: TRBJ2-2; D: TRBD1; size: NA; CDR3: CASSRDSNTGELFF; DNA: TGTGCCAGCAGCCGGGACAGCAACACCGGGGAGCTGTTTTTT
V: TRBV27; J: TRBJ2-2; D: TRBD2; size: NA; CDR3: CASSSAGLAAGELFF; DNA: TGTGCCAGCAGTTCCGCAGGACTAGCGGCCGGGGAGCTGTTTTTT
V: TRBV5-4; J: TRBJ2-7; D: TRBD2; size: NA; CDR3: CASSLDLADFREQYF; DNA: TGTGCCAGCAGCTTGGACCTAGCGGACTTCCGGGAGCAGTACTTC
V: TRBV5-8; J: TRBJ1-1; D: NA; size: NA; CDR3: CASSLIQMNTEAFF; DNA: TGTGCCAGCAGCTTAATACAGATGAACACTGAAGCTTTCTTT
V: TRBV5-6; J: TRBJ2-3; D: NA; size: NA; CDR3: CASSWNRDNTDTQYF; DNA: TGTGCCAGCAGCTGGAACAGGGACAACACAGATACGCAGTATTTT
V: TRBV4-1; J: TRBJ2-7; D: NA; size: NA; CDR3: CASSQDPDGLYEQYF; DNA: TGCGCCAGCAGCCAAGATCCAGACGGCTTATACGAGCAGTACTTC
V: TRBV5-6; J: TRBJ2-1; D: TRBD2; size: NA; CDR3: CASSLFGGGGNEQFF; DNA: TGTGCCAGCAGCTTGTTTGGCGGGGGTGGCAATGAGCAGTTCTTC
V: TRBV5-6; J: TRBJ2-7; D: TRBD2; size: NA; CDR3: CASSLETSGRGEQYF; DNA: TGTGCCAGCAGCTTGGAGACTAGCGGGAGAGGCGAGCAGTACTTC
V: TRBV19; J: TRBJ2-3; D: NA; size: NA; CDR3: CASKDGGAGDTQYF; DNA: TGTGCCAGTAAGGATGGCGGGGCAGGTGATACGCAGTATTTT
V: TRBV11-2; J: TRBJ2-1; D: NA; size: NA; CDR3: CASSIILGDYNEQFF; DNA: TGTGCCAGCAGCATTATACTGGGGGACTACAATGAGCAGTTCTTC
V: TRBV4-1; J: TRBJ2-3; D: TRBD1; size: NA; CDR3: CASSPRGTDNTDTQYF; DNA: TGCGCCAGCAGCCCTAGGGGGACAGACAACACAGATACGCAGTATTTT
V: TRBV6-6; J: TRBJ1-1; D: NA; size: NA; CDR3: CASSRGQILNTEAFF; DNA: TGTGCCAGCAGCCGCGGACAGATCTTAAACACTGAAGCTTTCTTT
V: TRBV4-2; J: TRBJ2-2; D: TRBD1; size: NA; CDR3: CASSPQTGINTGELFF; DNA: TGTGCCAGCAGCCCCCAGACAGGGATAAACACCGGGGAGCTGTTTTTT
V: TRBV4-1; J: TRBJ1-2; D: NA; size: few; CDR3: CASSQDSGYGYTF; DNA: TGCGCCAGCAGCCAAGATTCAGGCTATGGCTACACCTTC
V: TRBV18; J: TRBJ1-5; D: TRBD1; size: NA; CDR3: CASSSYRGDVQPQHF; DNA: TGTGCCAGCTCAAGTTACAGGGGGGACGTTCAGCCCCAGCATTTT
V: TRBV15; J: TRBJ2-7; D: NA; size: NA; CDR3: CATSSGATIYEQYF; DNA: TGTGCCACCAGCAGCGGCGCCACTATCTACGAGCAGTACTTC
V: TRBV7-8; J: TRBJ1-4; D: TRBD1; size: NA; CDR3: CASSFDRRGRGHEKLFF; DNA: TGTGCCAGCAGCTTCGACAGAAGGGGCAGGGGGCATGAAAAACTGTTTTTT
V: TRBV7-3; J: TRBJ2-1; D: NA; size: NA; CDR3: CASSPGPTYNEQFF; DNA: TGTGCCAGCAGCCCGGGACCGACCTACAATGAGCAGTTCTTC
V: TRBV7-9; J: TRBJ1-5; D: TRBD1; size: NA; CDR3: CASSGGQFNQPQHF; DNA: TGTGCCAGCAGCGGGGGACAGTTCAATCAGCCCCAGCATTTT
V: TRBV19; J: TRBJ2-7; D: NA; size: NA; CDR3: CASSLRDHYEQYF; DNA: TGTGCCAGTAGCCTCCGGGATCACTACGAGCAGTACTTC
V: TRBV6-5; J: TRBJ1-2; D: NA; size: NA; CDR3: CASSEAARYGYTF; DNA: TGTGCCAGCAGTGAAGCGGCCCGCTATGGCTACACCTTC
V: TRBV5-6; J: TRBJ2-3; D: NA; size: NA; CDR3: CASSRRGGTDTQYF; DNA: TGTGCCAGCAGCCGCAGGGGCGGTACAGATACGCAGTATTTT
V: TRBV11-3; J: TRBJ2-5; D: NA; size: NA; CDR3: CASSFEGWRGETQYF; DNA: TGTGCCAGCAGCTTTGAGGGCTGGCGGGGTGAGACCCAGTACTTC
V: TRBV7-9; J: TRBJ1-2; D: TRBD1; size: NA; CDR3: CASSWGQGRGHGYTF; DNA: TGTGCCAGCAGCTGGGGACAGGGGAGAGGGCATGGCTACACCTTC
V: TRBV19; J: TRBJ1-2; D: NA; size: medium-sized; CDR3: CASEKQDSNYGYTF; DNA: TGTGCCAGTGAGAAACAGGACTCGAACTATGGCTACACCTTC
V: TRBV6-5; J: TRBJ2-7; D: TRBD2; size: NA; CDR3: CASRGTSGPSYEQYF; DNA: TGTGCCAGCAGGGGGACTAGCGGACCCTCCTACGAGCAGTACTTC
V: TRBV7-2; J: TRBJ2-3; D: TRBD1; size: NA; CDR3: CASSRDRSPDTQYF; DNA: TGTGCCAGCAGCAGGGACAGGTCCCCAGATACGCAGTATTTT
V: TRBV2; J: TRBJ1-3; D: NA; size: NA; CDR3: CASSEGGGVGAGNTIYF; DNA: TGTGCCAGCAGTGAAGGGGGAGGTGTGGGCGCTGGAAACACCATATATTTT
V: TRBV28; J: TRBJ2-7; D: NA; size: NA; CDR3: CASSSGSNEQYF; DNA: TGTGCCAGCAGTTCCGGGTCCAACGAGCAGTACTTC
V: TRBV5-6; J: TRBJ2-7; D: NA; size: NA; CDR3: CASSTRDRVGEQYF; DNA: TGTGCCAGCAGCACACGGGACCGAGTCGGCGAGCAGTACTTC
V: TRBV6-6; J: TRBJ1-2; D: NA; size: NA; CDR3: CASSYSIARDYGYTF; DNA: TGTGCCAGCAGTTACTCGATAGCCCGAGACTATGGCTACACCTTC
V: TRBV6-5; J: TRBJ2-7; D: NA; size: NA; CDR3: CASSPVGAESYEQYF; DNA: TGTGCCAGCAGTCCAGTAGGGGCAGAATCCTACGAGCAGTACTTC
V: TRBV11-2; J: TRBJ1-2; D: NA; size: NA; CDR3: CASSLSPNYGYTF; DNA: TGTGCCAGCAGCTTGAGTCCAAACTATGGCTACACCTTC
V: TRBV29-1; J: TRBJ2-5; D: TRBD2; size: NA; CDR3: CSVGSGGQETQYF; DNA: TGCAGCGTTGGTAGCGGGGGCCAAGAGACCCAGTACTTC
V: TRBV7-9; J: TRBJ1-6; D: NA; size: NA; CDR3: CASSPGNSPLHF; DNA: TGTGCCAGCAGCCCCGGGAATTCACCCCTCCACTTT
V: TRBV19; J: TRBJ1-2; D: NA; size: NA; CDR3: CASSIGPKDRGIPGYTF; DNA: TGTGCCAGTAGTATAGGTCCCAAGGACCGAGGGATCCCTGGCTACACCTTC
V: TRBV2; J: TRBJ1-5; D: TRBD1; size: NA; CDR3: CASSDGTGGVNQPQHF; DNA: TGTGCCAGCAGTGATGGGACAGGGGGAGTCAATCAGCCCCAGCATTTT
V: TRBV5-4; J: TRBJ2-3; D: NA; size: once; CDR3: CASSRSTDTQYF; DNA: TGTGCCAGCAGTCGGAGCACAGATACGCAGTATTTT